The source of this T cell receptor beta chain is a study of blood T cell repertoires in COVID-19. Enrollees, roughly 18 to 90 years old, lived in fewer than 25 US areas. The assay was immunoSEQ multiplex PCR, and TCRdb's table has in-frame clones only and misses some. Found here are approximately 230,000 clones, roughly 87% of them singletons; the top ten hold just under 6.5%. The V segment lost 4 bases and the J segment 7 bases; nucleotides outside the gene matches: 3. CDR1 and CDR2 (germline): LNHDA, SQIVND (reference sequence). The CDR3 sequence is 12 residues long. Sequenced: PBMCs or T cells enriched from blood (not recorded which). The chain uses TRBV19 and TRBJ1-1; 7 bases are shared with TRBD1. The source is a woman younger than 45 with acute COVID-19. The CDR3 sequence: CASSSRDSEAFF. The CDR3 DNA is TGTGCCAGTAGTAGCCGGGACAGTGAAGCTTTCTTT.